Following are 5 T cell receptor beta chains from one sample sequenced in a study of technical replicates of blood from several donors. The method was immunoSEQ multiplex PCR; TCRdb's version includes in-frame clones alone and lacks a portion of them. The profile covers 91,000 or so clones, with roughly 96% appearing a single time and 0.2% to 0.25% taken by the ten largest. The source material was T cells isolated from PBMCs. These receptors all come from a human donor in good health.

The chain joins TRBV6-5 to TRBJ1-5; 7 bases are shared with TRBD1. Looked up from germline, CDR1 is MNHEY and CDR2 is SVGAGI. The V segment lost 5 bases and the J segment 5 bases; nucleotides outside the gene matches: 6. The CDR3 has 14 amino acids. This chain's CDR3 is CASSRRQGDQPQHF. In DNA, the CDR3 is TGTGCCAGCAGTAGAAGACAGGGAGATCAGCCCCAGCATTTT.

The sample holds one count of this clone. CDR3 nucleotides: TGTGCCATCAGTGAGAGCCTAGGGGTAGATACGCAGTATTTT. This sequence encodes CAISESLGVDTQYF. The chain employs TRBV10-3 and TRBJ2-3; TRBD1 might be the D (5 bases). The CDR3 sequence is 14 residues long. The V end lost 2 bases, the J end lost 5 bases, and 11 bases lay between the germline ends. Germline CDR1 ENHRY, CDR2 SYGVKD.

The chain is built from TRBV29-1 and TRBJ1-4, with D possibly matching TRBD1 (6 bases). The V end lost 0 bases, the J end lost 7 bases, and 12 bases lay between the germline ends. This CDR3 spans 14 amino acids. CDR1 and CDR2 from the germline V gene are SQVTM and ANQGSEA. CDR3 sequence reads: CSVEEAQGGEKLFF. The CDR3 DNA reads TGCAGCGTTGAAGAAGCACAGGGCGGTGAAAAACTGTTTTTT.

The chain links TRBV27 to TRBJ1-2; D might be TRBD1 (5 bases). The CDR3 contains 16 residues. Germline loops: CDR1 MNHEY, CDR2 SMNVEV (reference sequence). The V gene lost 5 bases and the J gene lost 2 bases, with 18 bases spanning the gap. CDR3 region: CASSPLDILGNYGYTF. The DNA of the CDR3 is TGTGCCAGCAGTCCTCTGGACATCCTAGGGAACTATGGCTACACCTTC.

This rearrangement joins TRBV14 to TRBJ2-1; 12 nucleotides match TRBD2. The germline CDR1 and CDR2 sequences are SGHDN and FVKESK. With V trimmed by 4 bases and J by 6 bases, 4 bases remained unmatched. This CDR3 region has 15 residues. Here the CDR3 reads CASSPLAGGLNEQFF. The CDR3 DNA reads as TGTGCCAGCAGCCCCCTAGCGGGAGGGCTCAATGAGCAGTTCTTC.